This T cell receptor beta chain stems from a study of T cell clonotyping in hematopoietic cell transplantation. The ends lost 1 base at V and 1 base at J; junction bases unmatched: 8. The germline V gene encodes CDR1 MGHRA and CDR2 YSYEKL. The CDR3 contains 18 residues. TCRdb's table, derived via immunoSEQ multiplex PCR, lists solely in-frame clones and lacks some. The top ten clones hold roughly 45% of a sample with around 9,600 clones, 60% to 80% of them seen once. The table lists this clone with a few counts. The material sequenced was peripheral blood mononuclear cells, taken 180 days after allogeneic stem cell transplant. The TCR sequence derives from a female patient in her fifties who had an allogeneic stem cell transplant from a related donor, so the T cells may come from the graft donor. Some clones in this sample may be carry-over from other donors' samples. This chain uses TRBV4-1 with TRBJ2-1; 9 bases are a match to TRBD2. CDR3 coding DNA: TGCGCCAGCAGCCAAGGAGGCGGGGGGGGCGGATCCTACAATGAGCAGTTCTTC. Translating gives CASSQGGGGGGSYNEQFF.